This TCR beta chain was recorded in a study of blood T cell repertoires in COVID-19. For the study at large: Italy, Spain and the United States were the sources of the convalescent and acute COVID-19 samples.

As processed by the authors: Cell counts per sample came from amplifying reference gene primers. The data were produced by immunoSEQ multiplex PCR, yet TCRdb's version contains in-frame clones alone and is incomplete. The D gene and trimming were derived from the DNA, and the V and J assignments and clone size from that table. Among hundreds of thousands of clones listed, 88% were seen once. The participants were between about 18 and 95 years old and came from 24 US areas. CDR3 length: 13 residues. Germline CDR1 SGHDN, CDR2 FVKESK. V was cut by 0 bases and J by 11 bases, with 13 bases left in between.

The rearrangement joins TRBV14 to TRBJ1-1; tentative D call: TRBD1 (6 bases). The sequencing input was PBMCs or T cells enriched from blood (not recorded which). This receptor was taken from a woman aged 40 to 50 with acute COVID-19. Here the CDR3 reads CASSQDLDSRAFF. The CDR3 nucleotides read TGTGCCAGCAGCCAAGATCTGGACAGTCGGGCTTTCTTT.